Listed here are 9 T cell receptor beta chains from one sample, sequenced in a study of blood T cell repertoires in COVID-19. Libraries were prepared by immunoSEQ multiplex PCR; TCRdb keeps only in-frame clonotypes and omits some of them. The table has almost 500,000 clones, around nine tenths seen once. Sequencing was performed on PBMCs or T cells enriched from blood (not recorded which). All receptors derive from a woman aged 55-69 years who had recovered from COVID-19.

The rearrangement joins TRBV5-5 to TRBJ1-1, with D maybe TRBD1 (5 bases). This CDR3 has 13 residues. CDR1 is SGHKS and CDR2 is YYEKEE in the germline V gene (reference sequence). V lost 3 bases and J 3 bases, leaving 9 bases between the germline ends. The CDR3 coding sequence is TGTGCCAGCAGCTCAGACAGCCACACTGAAGCTTTCTTT. It codes for CASSSDSHTEAFF.

The V call is TRBV19, the J call TRBJ2-1; 12 bases fit TRBD2. The CDR3 has 16 amino acids. The germline V gene encodes CDR1 LNHDA and CDR2 SQIVND (reference sequence). With V trimmed by 5 bases and J by 5 bases, 7 bases remained unmatched. The DNA for the CDR3 is TGTGCCAGTAGTTCGCCGGGACTAGCGGGCCACAATGAGCAGTTCTTC. Encoded protein: CASSSPGLAGHNEQFF.

This chain uses TRBV5-1 with TRBJ2-2; D may be TRBD1 (5 bases). Trimming stripped 0 bases from V and 0 bases from J, with 15 bases between. Germline values: CDR1 SGHRS, CDR2 YFSETQ. The CDR3 loop spans 18 amino acids. CDR3 in DNA: TGCGCCAGCAGCTTGGGACAGTACCAAAACGCGAACACCGGGGAGCTGTTTTTT. Translated, it gives CASSLGQYQNANTGELFF.

Only a few counts were recorded for this clone. J is TRBJ2-2 and V is TRBV27; TRBD2 matches 14 bases. The ends lost 4 bases at V and 7 bases at J; junction bases unmatched: 5. The CDR3 is made up of 16 amino acids. Germline assignment: CDR1 MNHEY and CDR2 SMNVEV (reference sequence). CDR3 sequence reads: CASSSRLAGGNGELFF. DNA for the CDR3: TGTGCCAGCAGTTCTCGACTAGCGGGGGGGAACGGGGAGCTGTTTTTT.

With respect to this clone: Additional DNA sequences in this sample encode the identical CDR3. The rearrangement links TRBV15 to TRBJ1-2; the match to TRBD1 covers 7 bases. The CDR3 runs to 13 residues. V dropped 1 base and J dropped 8; count of bases not matched to a gene: 4. CDR1 and CDR2 (germline): LNHNV, YYDKDF (reference sequence). For the CDR3, the DNA is TGTGCCACCAGCAGAGGTCAGGGGGAGGGCTACACCTTC. Translation: CATSRGQGEGYTF.

The chain employs TRBV2 and TRBJ2-3, with 13 bases identical to TRBD2. The V and J ends lost 2 bases and 2 bases, in that order; junction bases with no gene match: 16. This CDR3 is built from 21 residues. Germline V CDR1 and CDR2: SNHLY, FYNNEI. The CDR3 spells CASSEFLREGTSGVYTDTQYF. CDR3 in DNA: TGTGCCAGCAGTGAATTCTTGAGAGAAGGGACTAGCGGGGTTTACACAGATACGCAGTATTTT.

V usage is TRBV6-5 and J usage is TRBJ1-2, with a possible D match to TRBD1 (6 bases). Germline-derived CDR1 and CDR2 are MNHEY and SVGAGI. The length of the CDR3 is 13 residues. Trimming took off 5 bases at V and 4 bases at J, with 11 bases between the two ends. The CDR3 spells CASSLRQAYGYTF. The CDR3 coding sequence is TGTGCCAGCAGTCTTCGACAGGCCTATGGCTACACCTTC.

In regard to this clone: One end of the junction does not line up with germline, which may come from a read error. This rearrangement joins TRBV27 to TRBJ1-2; perhaps TRBD1 as D (6 bases). Germline V lookup: CDR1 MNHEY, CDR2 SMNVEV (reference sequence). This CDR3 comprises 17 residues. For the CDR3, the DNA is TGTGCCAACAGTTCTCGAACCGGACAGACGCTACCCTATGGCTACACCTTC. It yields the protein CANSSRTGQTLPYGYTF.

In this sample, this clone turned up once. The genes are TRBV11-3 and TRBJ2-7; the match to TRBD1 covers 8 bases. With V trimmed by 5 bases and J by 1 base, 7 bases remained unmatched. There are 15 residues in the CDR3. CDR1 and CDR2 (germline): SGHNT, YENEEA. CDR3 sequence (DNA): TGTGCCAGCAGCACCCACAGACAGGGGTCCTACGAGCAGTACGTC. Translation: CASSTHRQGSYEQYV.